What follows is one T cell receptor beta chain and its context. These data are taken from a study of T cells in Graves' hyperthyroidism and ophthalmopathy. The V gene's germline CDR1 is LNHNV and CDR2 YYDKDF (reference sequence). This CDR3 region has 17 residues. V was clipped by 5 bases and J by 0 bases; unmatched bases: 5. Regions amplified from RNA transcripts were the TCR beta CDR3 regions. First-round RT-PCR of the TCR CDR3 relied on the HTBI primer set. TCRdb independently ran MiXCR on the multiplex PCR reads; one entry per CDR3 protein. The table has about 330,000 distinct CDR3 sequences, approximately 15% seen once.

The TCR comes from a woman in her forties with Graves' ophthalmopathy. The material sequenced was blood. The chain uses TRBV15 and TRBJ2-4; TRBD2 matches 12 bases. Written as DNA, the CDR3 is TGTGCCACCAGCTCACCACTAGCGGGAGGAGCCAAAAACATTCAGTACTTC. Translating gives CATSSPLAGGAKNIQYF.